This T cell receptor (beta chain) is drawn from a study of T cell responses to AZD1222 COVID-19 vaccine. V was pared by 3 bases and J by 1 base, with 6 bases between. This CDR3 is built from 13 residues. Per the germline V gene, CDR1 is MDHEN and CDR2 is SYDVKM. The repertoire was sequenced with immunoSEQ multiplex PCR; TCRdb's copy has only in-frame clones and lacks some. The sample has about 85,000 clones; approximately 87% are singletons. This clonotype originated in an adult in good health. The gene calls are TRBV28 and TRBJ1-1, with unresolved D. The sample here was peripheral blood, taken on day 0 of AZD1222 vaccination. CDR3 residues: CASSLDSNTEAFF. As DNA, the CDR3 is TGTGCCAGCAGTTTGGACTCGAACACTGAAGCTTTCTTT.